This T cell receptor beta chain was identified during a study of blood T cell repertoires in COVID-19. Study background: Researchers got acute and convalescent COVID-19 samples from the United States, Italy and Spain. The analysed material was cDNA or gDNA that came from T cells, B-cell-depleted T cells, or PBMCs.

Trimming pared 1 base from V and 13 bases from J, leaving 16 bases between. Germline V gives CDR1 MNHEY, CDR2 SMNVEV (reference sequence). The CDR3 runs to 14 residues. In the original processing: Reference gene primer amplification yielded estimated nucleated cell counts. Repertoires were generated with immunoSEQ multiplex PCR, while TCRdb's copy carries only in-frame clones and drops some. V and J calls and clone size are those listed in that table; D and trimming were worked out from the DNA. The data contain 150,000 to 200,000 clones, about 87% of them singletons. This clonotype originated in a man between 60 and 75 years old with acute or convalescent COVID-19. The chain employs TRBV27 and TRBJ1-4, with unresolved D. Sequencing was carried out using peripheral blood. CDR3 coding DNA: TGTGCCAGCAGTTTATATGGTGGTTCTCACAGACTGTTTTTT. It encodes CASSLYGGSHRLFF.